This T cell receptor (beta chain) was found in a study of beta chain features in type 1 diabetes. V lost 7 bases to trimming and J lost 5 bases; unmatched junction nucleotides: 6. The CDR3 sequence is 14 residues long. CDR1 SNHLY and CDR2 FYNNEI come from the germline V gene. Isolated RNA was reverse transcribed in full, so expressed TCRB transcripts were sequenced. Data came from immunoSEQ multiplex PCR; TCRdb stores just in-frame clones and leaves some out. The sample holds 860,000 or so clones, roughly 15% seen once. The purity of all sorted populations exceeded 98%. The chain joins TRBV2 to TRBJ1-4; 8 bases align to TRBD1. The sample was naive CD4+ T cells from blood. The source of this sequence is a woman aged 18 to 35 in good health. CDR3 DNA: TGTGCCAGCAACCGACAGGGGATAAATGAAAAACTGTTTTTT. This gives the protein CASNRQGINEKLFF.